This T cell receptor beta chain comes out of a study of PD-1 blockade in classical Hodgkin lymphoma. General observations from the study: Healthy donors reportedly exceeded newly diagnosed patients in baseline TCR diversity.

Germline CDR1 is MDHEN and CDR2 is SYDVKM. V was cut by 5 bases and J by 9 bases, with 19 bases left in between. The CDR3 consists of 14 residues. Relapses following autologous stem cell transplantation were seen in all patients, with brentuximab vedotin exposure varying. On this clone itself: Its antigen is as yet unknown.

Method: immunoSEQ multiplex PCR; TCRdb's copy keeps in-frame clones and lacks some. Of about 40,000 clones in the sample, 76% were seen once. This TCR came from a human donor with classical Hodgkin lymphoma. Specimen: peripheral blood mononuclear cells (PBMCs), collected at baseline. The genes are TRBV28 and TRBJ2-5, with D perhaps TRBD2 (6 bases). CDR3 nucleotide sequence: TGTGCCAGCAGTCTTCCGGGACTGGCGGTGTCCCAGTACTTC. Its protein is CASSLPGLAVSQYF.